This T cell receptor beta chain is drawn from a study of cytomegalovirus exposure and HLA in healthy donors. In terms of frequency, this clone is large. The PCR had 60 Vbeta and 13 Jbeta primers. The repertoire was sequenced with immunoSEQ multiplex PCR; TCRdb's copy has only in-frame clones and lacks some. Its clone listing holds about 60,000 clones. Sequencing used PBMCs. The clonotype originates from a woman aged 18-29 years in good health and CMV-seronegative.

CDR3 loop: CASSYSTSGTDTQYF. The CDR3 region has the DNA TGTGCCAGCAGTTACTCGACTAGCGGCACAGATACGCAGTATTTT. V usage is TRBV6-6 and J usage is TRBJ2-3, with 8 bases matching TRBD2. With 0 bases clipped from V and 1 base from J, the junction kept 0 bases outside the gene matches. The CDR3 is 15 residues long. The V gene's germline CDR1 is MNHNY and CDR2 SVGAGI (reference sequence).